The 8 T cell receptor beta chains presented below share a single source sample, sequenced in a study of identical twins. TCRdb processed the 5' RACE reads anew with MiXCR; each CDR3 protein has one entry. The sample comprises 1.5 million to 2 million distinct CDR3 sequences, around 33% of which are singletons, and about 0.27% rests with the top ten. The sequencing input was cord blood. These receptors originate from a newborn girl in good health.

The chain joins TRBV5-1 to TRBJ2-2; D could derive from TRBD1 or TRBD2 (5 bases each). There are 15 residues in the CDR3. V gave up 4 bases and J gave up 6 bases, with 16 bases separating them. CDR1 SGHRS and CDR2 YFSETQ come from the germline V gene. The CDR3 sequence is CASSGSGGVPGELFF. CDR3 DNA: TGCGCCAGCAGCGGCTCTGGGGGAGTCCCCGGGGAGCTGTTTTTT.

The J gene is TRBJ1-5, the V gene TRBV20-1; no firm D call. Germline V CDR1 and CDR2: DFQATT, SNEGSKA (reference sequence). This CDR3 has 14 residues. Trimming left V 5 bases short and J 7 bases short, with 18 bases between. Here the CDR3 reads CSAPIWRGRQPQHF. CDR3 DNA sequence: TGCAGTGCTCCTATCTGGCGCGGGAGACAGCCCCAGCATTTT.

The V call is TRBV20-1, the J call TRBJ2-7; 10 bases fit TRBD2. J gave up 2 bases and V 5 bases, and 9 bases lay outside the gene matches. This CDR3 has 15 residues. Germline V gene data show CDR1 as DFQATT and CDR2 as SNEGSKA (reference sequence). The CDR3 region is CSAGPGTSEPYEQYF. The CDR3 coding sequence is TGCAGTGCTGGCCCTGGGACTAGCGAGCCCTACGAGCAGTACTTC.

The V call is TRBV11-3, the J call TRBJ1-6, with D unclear. This CDR3 has 13 residues. Trimming removed 2 bases at V and 11 bases at J, with 10 bases between. Germline V gene sequence: CDR1 SGHNT, CDR2 YENEEA. CDR3 residues: CASSLRETAPLHF. Written as DNA, the CDR3 is TGTGCCAGCAGCTTACGGGAAACTGCACCCCTCCACTTT.

The chain links TRBV2 to TRBJ2-7; D tentatively fits TRBD1 or TRBD2 (5 bases each). The CDR3 has 17 amino acids. V lost 2 bases and J 4 bases, leaving 21 bases between the germline ends. Germline V CDR1 and CDR2: SNHLY, FYNNEI. The DNA for the CDR3 is TGTGCCAGCAGTGAACCCGACAGTGGAGGCCAGGGTTACGAGCAGTACTTC. Translating it yields CASSEPDSGGQGYEQYF.

CDR3 DNA sequence: TGTGCCAGCAGCCAAGGCGTGCAGGGTGGCAATGAGCAGTTCTTC. Protein: CASSQGVQGGNEQFF. The chain couples TRBV6-5 to TRBJ2-1, with a tentative D call TRBD1 (5 bases). V was trimmed by 6 bases and J by 6 bases, leaving 18 bases between them. Germline values: CDR1 MNHEY, CDR2 SVGAGI. CDR3 length: 15 amino acids.

The genes are TRBV9 and TRBJ2-3, with 7 bases aligning to TRBD2. J gave up 5 bases and V 0 bases, and 6 bases lay outside the gene matches. Per the germline V gene, CDR1 is SGDLS and CDR2 is YYNGEE. The CDR3 runs 15 residues. Here the CDR3 DNA reads TGTGCCAGCAGCGTAGACCCGGGGGGAAAAGATACGCAGTATTTT. This codes for CASSVDPGGKDTQYF.

Details on this clonotype: Germline and junction disagree at one end, which may indicate a read error. V usage is TRBV4-1 and J usage is TRBJ2-1; D unclear. The V gene's germline CDR1 is MGHRA and CDR2 YSYEKL. CDR3 size: 13 residues. The CDR3 region is CASSQEPVNERFF. The CDR3 DNA sequence: TGCGCCAGCAGCCAAGAACCTGTCAATGAGCGGTTCTTC.